These 3 T cell receptor beta chains originate from one sample sequenced in a study of CD8 T cells in Susac syndrome. RNA totalling about 0.5 to 1 ug underwent reverse transcription with random hexamers. TCRdb ran MiXCR on the immunoSEQ multiplex PCR reads and lists one entry per CDR3 protein. Among 65,000 to 100,000 distinct CDR3 sequences, about 96% were seen once, and the ten largest hold approximately 0.39%. The sample comprised CD8+ T cells from PBMCs. These receptors were obtained from a human donor with Susac syndrome.

The table lists this clonotype with a count of one. The chain recombines TRBV7-9 with TRBJ1-5; D unresolved. Deletions cut 1 base from V and 6 bases from J, with 4 bases between. The CDR3 runs to 12 residues. CDR1 is SEHNR and CDR2 is FQNEAQ in the germline V gene (reference sequence). CDR3 residues: CASSLDLQPQHF. As DNA, the CDR3 is TGTGCCAGCAGCTTAGATCTTCAGCCCCAGCATTTT.

This clonotype has a single count. CDR3 sequence: CASSFSRPVEYEQYF. The DNA for the CDR3 is TGCGCCAGCAGCTTCTCGCGCCCGGTGGAGTACGAGCAGTACTTC. V is TRBV5-1 and J is TRBJ2-7; no definite D call. CDR1 is SGHRS, CDR2 YFSETQ, per germline. Deletions cut 2 bases from V and 4 bases from J, with 16 bases between. The CDR3 sequence is 15 residues long. Using reference TRBV5-1 and TRBJ2-7 for the parts outside the CDR3, the full variable domain is KAGVTQTPRYLIKTRGQQVTLSCSPISGHRSVSWYQQTPGQGLQFLFEYFSETQRNKGNFPGRFSGRQFSNSRSEMNVSTLELGDSALYLCASSFSRPVEYEQYFGPGTRLTVT.

The rearrangement joins TRBV9 to TRBJ1-6; unclear D gene. V was cut by 3 bases and J by 7 bases, with 14 bases left in between. The CDR3 loop spans 15 amino acids. Germline V gene data show CDR1 as SGDLS and CDR2 as YYNGEE. CDR3 DNA sequence: TGTGCCAGCAGCGCCGACCGGGAGCGAAATTCACCCCTCCACTTT. Translated, it gives CASSADRERNSPLHF.